This T cell receptor (beta chain) stems from a study of blood T cell repertoires in COVID-19. In the source study's methods: Amplification of reference gene primers was used by the study to estimate nucleated cell counts. Data came from immunoSEQ multiplex PCR; TCRdb stores just in-frame clones and leaves some out. That table furnishes V, J and clone size, whereas the DNA furnished D and trimming. The data hold approximately 140,000 clones, with around 84% observed a single time. Germline V gene sequence: CDR1 SGHRS, CDR2 YFSETQ. The CDR3 sequence is 15 residues long. Trimming shortened V by 0 bases and J by 5 bases, and 14 bases separated the two germline ends.

The sequenced sample consisted of peripheral blood. V usage is TRBV5-1 and J usage is TRBJ1-1; no clear D gene. The clonotype was recovered from a man aged 55-75 years with active or convalescent COVID-19. CDR3 residues: CASSLAGVGDTEAFF. CDR3 coding DNA: TGCGCCAGCAGCTTGGCCGGGGTCGGGGATACTGAAGCTTTCTTT.